The rows below give T cell receptor beta chains drawn from one sample of a study of Graves' ophthalmopathy and Graves' hyperthyroidism. TCRdb redid the calling of the multiplex PCR reads with MiXCR, one entry per CDR3 protein. The repertoire includes a few hundred thousand distinct CDR3 sequences, 17% of them detected once, and roughly 2.4% sits in the top ten. Sequencing was performed on peripheral blood. All receptors derive from an adult woman with stable Graves' hyperthyroidism. Both conserved end residues are part of each CDR3. The D gene is left open where the match is weak. Clone size appears in some rows only: once, few, many, or a class for an expanded clone.

j_gene | v_gene | d_gene | abundance | CDR3aa | CDR3nt
TRBJ2-7 | TRBV6-1 | TRBD2 | - | CASEVDSGGASEQYF | TGTGCCAGCGAGGTTGATAGCGGGGGGGCGTCCGAGCAGTACTTC
TRBJ1-2 | TRBV5-1 | - | - | CASSATVGYGYTF | TGCGCCAGCAGCGCCACAGTGGGCTATGGCTACACCTTC
TRBJ1-1 | TRBV12-3/TRBV12-4 | TRBD1 | many | CASRRLQGVTTEAFF | TGTGCCAGCAGGCGGCTACAGGGGGTCACCACTGAAGCTTTCTTT
TRBJ2-2 | TRBV7-8 | - | many | CASSPAPLTGELFF | TGTGCCAGCAGCCCAGCCCCACTTACCGGGGAGCTGTTTTTT
TRBJ2-7 | TRBV12-3/TRBV12-4 | - | many | CASSLSAGWGEQYF | TGTGCCAGCAGTTTATCGGCGGGATGGGGCGAGCAGTACTTC
TRBJ2-2 | TRBV28 | - | many | CASSFEGNTGELFF | TGTGCCAGCAGTTTTGAGGGAAACACCGGGGAGCTGTTTTTT
TRBJ2-6 | TRBV4-2 | - | many | CASSQVSSGANVLTF | TGTGCCAGCAGCCAAGTCAGCTCTGGGGCCAACGTCCTGACTTTC
TRBJ1-1 | TRBV7-9 | - | many | CASSFYRDKYTEAFF | TGTGCCAGCAGCTTCTACCGGGACAAGTACACTGAAGCTTTCTTT
TRBJ1-1 | TRBV5-1 | - | many | CASSLVGGDMNTEAFF | TGCGCCAGCAGCTTGGTTGGGGGCGATATGAACACTGAAGCTTTCTTT
TRBJ2-2 | TRBV26 | - | few | CASSLDRVGELFF | TGTGCCAGCAGTCTGGACAGGGTCGGGGAGCTGTTTTTT
TRBJ2-7 | TRBV29-1 | TRBD1 | many | CSESPTGQGNSSYEQYF | TGCAGCGAGAGTCCTACCGGACAGGGTAACAGCTCCTACGAGCAGTACTTC
TRBJ2-4 | TRBV28 | TRBD2 | few | CASSRASGSNVIKYF | TGTGCCAGCAGTAGGGCTAGCGGGAGTAATGTCATTAAGTACTTC
TRBJ2-2 | TRBV6-2/TRBV6-3 | - | many | CASSYTPGTFANTGELFF | TGTGCCAGCAGTTACACGCCGGGAACCTTCGCGAACACCGGGGAGCTGTTTTTT
TRBJ2-2 | TRBV6-9 | TRBD2 | many | CASSPAPGSGRPSSNTGELFF | TGTGCCAGCAGTCCCGCCCCAGGCAGCGGGAGGCCAAGCTCGAACACCGGGGAGCTGTTTTTT
TRBJ1-5 | TRBV28 | - | - | CASSHMGGGQPQHF | TGTGCCAGCAGCCACATGGGGGGAGGTCAGCCCCAGCATTTT
TRBJ2-7 | TRBV6-2/TRBV6-3 | - | - | CASSIRARSYEQYF | TGTGCCAGCAGTATCCGGGCAAGATCCTACGAGCAGTACTTC
TRBJ2-7 | TRBV28 | - | - | CASSLRSDIYEQYF | TGTGCCAGCAGTTTACGTTCGGACATCTACGAGCAGTACTTC
TRBJ1-1 | TRBV6-1 | - | many | CAEDTTEAFF | TGTGCCGAAGACACCACTGAAGCTTTCTTT
TRBJ2-7 | TRBV9 | - | many | CASSRGAEALYEQYF | TGTGCCAGCAGCCGGGGGGCAGAAGCATTATACGAGCAGTACTTC
TRBJ2-1 | TRBV11-2 | TRBD1 | - | CASSLEGTGSRYNEQFF | TGTGCCAGCAGCTTAGAAGGGACAGGGTCCCGCTACAATGAGCAGTTCTTC
TRBJ2-7 | TRBV5-1 | - | few | CASSSGRAWEQYF | TGCGCCAGCAGCTCCGGACGGGCTTGGGAGCAGTACTTC
TRBJ2-5 | TRBV6-2/TRBV6-3 | - | many | CASSYGGLGTQYF | TGTGCCAGCAGTTACGGCGGTTTGGGGACCCAGTACTTC
TRBJ2-5 | TRBV6-1 | - | - | CASSRTVRETQYF | TGTGCCAGCAGTCGGACAGTAAGAGAGACCCAGTACTTC
TRBJ2-5 | TRBV28 | - | many | CASSSGLQETQYF | TGTGCCAGCAGTTCGGGACTTCAAGAGACCCAGTACTTC
TRBJ2-5 | TRBV7-8 | TRBD2 | many | CASSPRVIAGGLQETQYF | TGTGCCAGCAGCCCCCGAGTAATAGCGGGAGGCTTACAAGAGACCCAGTACTTC
TRBJ2-5 | TRBV28 | - | many | CASSLYTGVGETQYF | TGTGCCAGCAGTTTATATACGGGTGTTGGGGAGACCCAGTACTTC
TRBJ2-2 | TRBV5-1 | TRBD2 | - | CASSLAAGVPGELFF | TGCGCCAGCAGCTTGGCAGCGGGGGTACCCGGGGAGCTGTTTTTT
TRBJ1-1 | TRBV28 | - | many | CASSLQSMNTEAFF | TGTGCCAGCAGTTTACAGAGTATGAACACTGAAGCTTTCTTT
TRBJ2-1 | TRBV7-8 | TRBD2 | many | CASSLGTSGLNEQFF | TGTGCCAGCAGCTTAGGGACTAGCGGCCTCAATGAGCAGTTCTTC
TRBJ1-1 | TRBV20-1 | - | many | CSASSYGTEAFF | TGCAGTGCCTCGTCGTACGGCACTGAAGCTTTCTTT
TRBJ1-5 | TRBV3-1 | - | many | CASSRTGSWNQPQHF | TGTGCCAGCAGCAGAACAGGTTCCTGGAATCAGCCCCAGCATTTT
TRBJ1-2 | TRBV12-3/TRBV12-4 | - | once | CASSPLSPNYGYTF | TGTGCCAGCAGCCCCTTGTCACCTAACTATGGCTACACCTTC
TRBJ1-3 | TRBV6-5 | TRBD1 | many | CASSYSLGQGTGNTIYF | TGTGCCAGCAGTTACTCCCTCGGACAGGGAACAGGAAACACCATATATTTT
TRBJ2-2 | TRBV7-9 | - | many | CASALGELFF | TGTGCCAGCGCTTTGGGGGAGCTGTTTTTT
TRBJ2-7 | TRBV7-2 | - | few | CASSPGGWGAEQYF | TGTGCCAGCAGCCCCGGGGGTTGGGGGGCCGAGCAGTACTTC
TRBJ2-7 | TRBV2 | TRBD1 | many | CASSDRLPGQGQYEQYF | TGTGCCAGCAGTGATCGCTTACCGGGACAGGGACAATACGAGCAGTACTTC
TRBJ1-5 | TRBV18 | - | few | CASSPETGFNQPQHF | TGTGCCAGCTCACCAGAGACAGGTTTTAATCAGCCCCAGCATTTT
TRBJ1-2 | TRBV6-5 | - | many | CASSYPGDPDGYGYTF | TGTGCCAGCAGTTACCCTGGGGACCCCGACGGCTATGGCTACACCTTC
TRBJ2-7 | TRBV2 | TRBD2 | once | CASSERSPGRSSYEQYF | TGTGCCAGCAGTGAACGTAGCCCCGGGAGGAGCTCCTACGAGCAGTACTTC
TRBJ2-7 | TRBV29-1 | - | many | CSGGASWGEQYF | TGCAGCGGCGGTGCAAGTTGGGGCGAGCAGTACTTC
TRBJ1-2 | TRBV12-3/TRBV12-4 | TRBD1 | many | CASSDRTGYGYTF | TGTGCCAGCAGCGACCGGACAGGCTATGGCTACACCTTC
TRBJ2-7 | TRBV20-1 | TRBD2 | many | CSAGGLAGRYEQYF | TGCAGTGCTGGGGGACTAGCGGGTCGCTACGAGCAGTACTTC
TRBJ2-3 | TRBV5-1 | - | - | CASSFEQLADTQYF | TGCGCCAGCAGCTTTGAACAACTCGCAGATACGCAGTATTTT
TRBJ2-7 | TRBV6-5 | TRBD2 | - | CASSYKSGKGEQYF | TGTGCCAGCAGTTATAAGAGCGGGAAGGGCGAGCAGTACTTC
TRBJ2-7 | TRBV7-3 | - | many | CASSQGQGEEQYF | TGTGCCAGCAGCCAAGGACAAGGGGAAGAGCAGTACTTC
TRBJ1-1 | TRBV15 | TRBD1 | many | CATSRDHIGQGANTEAFF | TGTGCCACCAGCAGAGATCATATCGGACAGGGGGCTAACACTGAAGCTTTCTTT
TRBJ1-5 | TRBV20-1 | - | many | CSARMDRNRNQPQHF | TGCAGTGCTAGAATGGACAGAAATCGCAATCAGCCCCAGCATTTT
TRBJ2-7 | TRBV6-5 | - | many | CASIRGIYEQYF | TGTGCCAGCATAAGGGGAATCTACGAGCAGTACTTC
TRBJ2-7 | TRBV27 | - | many | CASSRSYGLYEQYF | TGTGCCAGCAGTCGCTCATATGGTCTCTACGAGCAGTACTTC
TRBJ2-7 | TRBV28 | - | few | CASSLDGVEQYF | TGTGCCAGCAGTTTGGATGGGGTGGAGCAGTACTTC